One and the same sample provided the 32 T cell receptor beta chains below, sequenced in a study of T cell repertoires in cytomegalovirus infection. No antigen has been assigned to these receptors. TCRdb reprocessed the reads with MiXCR, giving one entry per CDR3 protein. Found here are fewer than 1,000,000 distinct CDR3 sequences, approximately 30% of them singletons; the top ten hold roughly 13%. The sequences come from cultured CD8+ T cells from PBMCs, collected from culture after CMV antigen stimulation. These receptors came from a human donor in good health (CMV status not recorded). Some clones in this sample may be carry-over from other donors' samples.

This clonotype was found a few times. The gene calls are TRBV29-1 and TRBJ1-1, with D possibly matching TRBD1 (5 bases). Germline lookup yields CDR1 SQVTM and CDR2 ANQGSEA. This CDR3 is built from 13 residues. The CDR3, as DNA: TGCAGTGAATTAATGGCGGGGGGCACTGAAGCTTTCTTT. This encodes CSELMAGGTEAFF. The full variable domain, completed using reference TRBV29-1 and TRBJ1-1, is SAVISQKPSRDICQRGTSLTIQCQVDSQVTMMFWYRQQPGQSLTLIATANQGSEATYESGFVIDKFPISRPNLTFSTLTVSNMSPEDSSIYLCSELMAGGTEAFFGQGTRLTVV.

The chain is built from TRBV27 and TRBJ2-1; D perhaps matches TRBD2 (7 bases). The CDR3 is made up of 16 amino acids. The V gene's germline CDR1 is MNHEY and CDR2 SMNVEV (reference sequence). Trimming removed 6 bases from V and 2 bases from J, with 17 bases in between. CDR3 nucleotide sequence: TGTGCCAGCAGGGGGGGGGCAGCTTCACCCTACAATGAGCAGTTCTTC. Encoded protein: CASRGGAASPYNEQFF.

This rearrangement joins TRBV27 to TRBJ2-5; tentative D call: TRBD1 (6 bases). The germline V gene encodes CDR1 MNHEY and CDR2 SMNVEV (reference sequence). The CDR3 consists of 15 residues. V lost 4 bases and J 5 bases, leaving 17 bases between the germline ends. The CDR3 DNA reads as TGTGCCAGCAGTTCGACAGGAACCCTCGGGGAGACCCAGTACTTC. Its protein product is CASSSTGTLGETQYF.

The V call is TRBV28, the J call TRBJ1-4; 7 bases match TRBD1. V lost 4 bases, J lost 5 bases, and 7 bases stayed unmatched. The germline CDR1 and CDR2 sequences are MDHEN and SYDVKM. This CDR3 comprises 15 residues. The chain's CDR3 is CASSSGQVWNEKLFF. The CDR3, as DNA: TGTGCCAGCAGTTCCGGACAGGTTTGGAATGAAAAACTGTTTTTT.

This sequence joins TRBV6-5 and TRBJ2-7; D is unresolved. This CDR3 is built from 13 residues. The germline gives CDR1 MNHEY, CDR2 SVGAGI. The V and J ends lost 2 bases and 4 bases respectively, with 9 bases between them. This CDR3 is CASSYGAAYEQYV. Written as DNA, the CDR3 is TGTGCCAGCAGTTACGGTGCAGCGTACGAGCAGTACGTC.

This clonotype was counted a few times. The rearrangement uses TRBV7-2 and TRBJ2-7; D possibly uses TRBD1 or TRBD2 (5 bases each). V was cut by 5 bases and J by 3 bases, with 11 bases left in between. Looked up from germline, CDR1 is SGHTA and CDR2 is FQGNSA. This CDR3 contains 13 residues. Written as DNA, the CDR3 is TGTGCCAGCAGCGTGGGACCCAGCTACGAGCAGTACGTC. Its protein is CASSVGPSYEQYV.

In DNA, the CDR3 is TGCAGTGCACGCCCCACCGGGACAGGGATGGGGGAGCTGTTTTTT. This translates into CSARPTGTGMGELFF. The V and J genes are TRBV20-1 and TRBJ2-2, with 9 bases that match TRBD1. The germline gives CDR1 DFQATT, CDR2 SNEGSKA (reference sequence). This CDR3 contains 15 residues. Germline trimming cut 6 bases from V and 8 bases from J; bases unmatched to any gene: 13.

This clonotype was recorded at least ten times. The V gene is TRBV6-5, the J gene TRBJ2-1; a possible D gene is TRBD2 (5 bases). The CDR3 totals 16 residues. CDR1 and CDR2 from the germline V gene are MNHEY and SVGAGI. V lost 1 base to trimming and J lost 3 bases, with 13 bases between them. The CDR3 loop reads CASSYYSGLDYNEQFF. DNA for the CDR3: TGTGCCAGCAGTTACTACTCAGGACTGGACTACAATGAGCAGTTCTTC.

There are a few counts of this clonotype. The CDR3 spells CASSQTGVSEAFF. The CDR3 DNA reads as TGTGCCAGCAGTCAGACAGGGGTCTCTGAAGCTTTCTTT. This sequence joins TRBV7-3 and TRBJ1-1; TRBD1 agrees at 8 bases. The J segment lost 6 bases and the V segment lost 6 bases, leaving 6 bases of the junction unmatched. The CDR3 is 13 residues long. Germline values: CDR1 SGHTA, CDR2 FQGTGA.

The rearrangement joins TRBV12-3 or TRBV12-4 to TRBJ2-3; the D gene is possibly TRBD2 (5 bases). Trimming left V 4 bases short and J 0 bases short, with 14 bases between. The CDR3 spans 16 residues. The CDR3 DNA reads TGTGCCAGCAGTTCCCTAGTTAGGGAGAGCACAGATACGCAGTATTTT. It yields the protein CASSSLVRESTDTQYF.

There are many counts of this clonotype. The genes are TRBV6-5 and TRBJ2-1, with TRBD2 matching over 8 bases. V lost 2 bases to trimming and J lost 7 bases; unmatched junction nucleotides: 1. The length of the CDR3 is 13 residues. Germline CDR1 is MNHEY and CDR2 is SVGAGI. CDR3 in DNA: TGTGCCAGCAGTTACGGCGGGGGGAATGAGCAGTTCTTC. Amino acid sequence: CASSYGGGNEQFF.

The chain joins TRBV7-9 to TRBJ2-1, with 10 bases fitting TRBD2. CDR1 is SEHNR, CDR2 FQNEAQ, per germline (reference sequence). V shed 5 bases and J 7 bases; nucleotides not matched to a gene: 14. This CDR3 is 17 amino acids long. CDR3 protein: CASSTRVQRGGRNEQFF. CDR3 bases: TGTGCCAGCAGCACAAGGGTCCAGCGGGGGGGCAGGAATGAGCAGTTCTTC.

The chain recombines TRBV4-1 with TRBJ1-1; D unresolved. This CDR3 region has 13 residues. Germline assignment: CDR1 MGHRA and CDR2 YSYEKL. V was cut by 0 bases and J by 1 base, with 3 bases left in between. CDR3 amino acids: CASSQDSNTEAFF. The CDR3 region has the DNA TGCGCCAGCAGCCAAGACTCGAACACTGAAGCTTTCTTT.

The sample holds a few counts of this clonotype. The chain has TRBV10-2 and TRBJ2-1, with D possibly TRBD2 on 6 matching bases. The CDR3 has 13 residues. Per the germline V gene, CDR1 is WSHSY and CDR2 is SAAADI. V was trimmed by 2 bases and J by 4 bases, leaving 6 bases between them. CDR3 sequence reads: CASSEAGYNEQFF. Written as DNA, the CDR3 is TGCGCCAGCAGTGAGGCGGGGTACAATGAGCAGTTCTTC.

The chain employs TRBV14 and TRBJ2-3; 7 bases match TRBD1. The CDR3 has 16 amino acids. Germline CDR1 is SGHDN and CDR2 is FVKESK. After removal of 4 bases from V and 4 bases from J, the junction contained 11 bases not matched to a gene. CDR3 loop: CASSLGIRDSSDTQYF. The CDR3 coding sequence is TGTGCCAGCAGCCTCGGGATCCGGGACAGCTCAGATACGCAGTATTTT.

A word on this clonotype: A much larger clone lies a single base off, so this may be a read error. The chain combines TRBV3-1 with TRBJ2-7; 7 bases are shared with TRBD1. Germline V gene data show CDR1 as LGHDT and CDR2 as YNNKEL (reference sequence). The CDR3 has 14 residues. J gave up 3 bases and V 4 bases, and 6 bases lay outside the gene matches. The CDR3 nucleotides read TGTGCCAGCAGCCCTCGGGACAGTCGCTACGAGCAGTACTTC. Translating gives CASSPRDSRYEQYF.

The chain links TRBV28 to TRBJ1-6; 7 nucleotides match TRBD1. The CDR3 length is 16 residues. V gave up 5 bases and J gave up 6 bases; unmatched junction bases: 10. Germline CDR1 and CDR2: MDHEN and SYDVKM. This CDR3 is CASSRQGSGTNSPLHF. The CDR3 region has the DNA TGTGCCAGCAGTCGACAGGGTTCAGGGACTAATTCACCCCTCCACTTT.

This clonotype was seen many times. This rearrangement joins TRBV7-6 to TRBJ2-7; tentatively, D is TRBD1 or TRBD2 (5 bases each). Germline CDR1 SGHVS, CDR2 FNYEAQ. V lost 5 bases and J lost 8, with 22 bases in between. The CDR3 length is 15 residues. The CDR3 is CASSASGTHSPKQYF. The CDR3, as DNA: TGTGCCAGCAGCGCGTCCGGGACGCACTCCCCAAAGCAGTACTTC.

This clonotype has more than one count but fewer than ten. The rearrangement uses TRBV10-3 and TRBJ2-7; 9 bases line up with TRBD1. The germline CDR1 and CDR2 sequences are ENHRY and SYGVKD. This CDR3 has 19 residues. Trimming took 4 bases from V and 0 from J; bases not matched to a gene: 16. The CDR3 reads CAISGSDIYRTGVSYEQYF. The CDR3 DNA is TGTGCCATCAGTGGATCGGATATATACCGGACAGGGGTCTCCTACGAGCAGTACTTC.

The chain links TRBV2 to TRBJ1-5; D is undetermined. Germline assignment: CDR1 SNHLY and CDR2 FYNNEI. Trimming shortened V by 3 bases and J by 3 bases, and 6 bases separated the two germline ends. This CDR3 has 13 amino acids. CDR3 amino acids: CASSDKFNQPQHF. The CDR3 DNA reads TGTGCCAGCAGTGATAAGTTCAATCAGCCCCAGCATTTT.

The gene calls are TRBV7-8 and TRBJ1-6; 10 positions agree with TRBD1. The CDR3 spans 15 residues. J lost 7 bases, V lost 5 bases, and 5 bases had no gene match. CDR1 and CDR2 (germline): SGHVS, FQNEAQ. The CDR3 DNA sequence: TGTGCCAGCAGCCCAGACAGGGGGCGGAATTCACCCCTCCACTTT. Protein sequence: CASSPDRGRNSPLHF.

V and J are TRBV7-6 and TRBJ2-1, with 8 bases that match TRBD2. CDR3 length: 16 residues. With 5 bases clipped from V and 5 bases from J, the junction kept 11 bases outside the gene matches. Germline CDR1 reads SGHVS; CDR2 reads FNYEAQ. For the CDR3, the DNA is TGTGCCAGCAGCATAGGTAGCGGACTAGCCCACAATGAGCAGTTCTTC. Its translation: CASSIGSGLAHNEQFF.

This clonotype was seen repeatedly, ten times or more. V usage is TRBV7-2 and J usage is TRBJ1-2; 10 bases line up with TRBD1. The CDR3 contains 18 residues. V was pared by 3 bases and J by 2 bases, with 12 bases of the junction left unmatched. Per the germline V gene, CDR1 is SGHTA and CDR2 is FQGNSA. The CDR3 sequence is CASSFVGVTGGRNYGYTF. Here the CDR3 DNA reads TGTGCCAGCAGCTTCGTAGGGGTGACAGGGGGCAGGAACTATGGCTACACCTTC.

The CDR3 loop reads CASSFATGVYEQFF. The DNA for the CDR3 is TGTGCCAGCAGCTTTGCGACAGGAGTCTATGAGCAGTTCTTC. This chain uses TRBV5-6 with TRBJ2-1; tentative D call: TRBD1 (6 bases). The V end was cut by 2 bases, the J end by 8 bases, with 14 bases between. This CDR3 has 14 residues. Germline V gives CDR1 SGHDT, CDR2 YYEEEE. Filled out from reference TRBV5-6 and TRBJ2-1, the complete variable domain reads DAGVTQSPTHLIKTRGQQVTLRCSPKSGHDTVSWYQQALGQGPQFIFQYYEEEERQRGNFPDRFSGHQFPNYSSELNVNALLLGDSALYLCASSFATGVYEQFFGPGTRLTVL.

About this clonotype itself: One junction end disagrees with the germline gene, perhaps due to a read error. The chain has TRBV7-9 and TRBJ2-1; possibly TRBD2 for D (6 bases). The CDR3 sequence is 16 residues long. CDR1 and CDR2 (germline): SEHNR, FQNEAQ (reference sequence). The CDR3 sequence is CASRLTAGPTYHEQFF. Written as DNA, the CDR3 is TGTGCCAGCAGACTGACGGCGGGACCGACCTACCATGAGCAGTTCTTC. The variable domain in full, with the rest retrieved from reference TRBV7-9 and TRBJ2-1, is DTGVSQNPRHKITKRGQNVTFRCDPISEHNRLYWYRQTLGQGPEFLTYFQNEAQLEKSRLLSDRFSAERPKGSFSTLEIQRTEQGDSAMYLCASRLTAGPTYHEQFFGPGTRLTVL.

The chain is built from TRBV6-5 and TRBJ2-3; maybe TRBD1 (5 bases). This CDR3 contains 18 residues. V shed 0 bases and J shed 0 bases, with 16 bases lying between them. The V gene's germline CDR1 is MNHEY and CDR2 SVGAGI. The CDR3 coding sequence is TGTGCCAGCAGTTACTCTCCCAGGGTCAGCTCTAGCACAGATACGCAGTATTTT. Translating it yields CASSYSPRVSSSTDTQYF.

The rearrangement joins TRBV6-1 to TRBJ2-4, with D possibly being TRBD2 (5 bases). V was clipped by 8 bases and J by 5 bases, with 16 bases between them. This CDR3 region has 14 residues. Germline values: CDR1 MNHNS, CDR2 SASEGT. This CDR3 is CASLQEVSENIQYF. The CDR3, as DNA: TGTGCCAGCCTGCAGGAGGTGTCGGAAAACATTCAGTACTTC.

This chain uses TRBV14 with TRBJ1-4; the D is unclear. The CDR3 has 11 amino acids. Germline values: CDR1 SGHDN, CDR2 FVKESK. In nucleotides, the CDR3 is TGTGCTAGGCGGCCGGAGGAAAAACTGTTTTTT. It codes for CARRPEEKLFF.

Points on this clonotype: This could be a read error, since a much larger clone is one nucleotide away. The V call is TRBV7-8, the J call TRBJ1-4; D call uncertain. V lost 4 bases and J 8 bases, leaving 11 bases between the germline ends. CDR1 and CDR2 from the germline V gene are SGHVS and FQNEAQ. The CDR3 runs 13 residues. This chain's CDR3 is CASSSQLSEKLFF. CDR3 coding DNA: TGTGCCAGCAGCTCCCAGTTGAGCGAAAAACTGTTTTTT.

V usage is TRBV27 and J usage is TRBJ1-2; TRBD1 matches 7 bases. Germline V gives CDR1 MNHEY, CDR2 SMNVEV (reference sequence). Trimming removed 8 bases from V and 3 bases from J; junction bases left unmatched: 9. CDR3 length: 14 amino acids. CDR3 sequence (DNA): TGTGCCAGCTCCCCACAGGGGAAATACTATGGCTACACCTTC. Its protein is CASSPQGKYYGYTF.

This clonotype was counted many times. V usage is TRBV7-6 and J usage is TRBJ1-2; maybe TRBD1 (6 bases). The CDR3 extends over 14 amino acids. V gave up 4 bases and J gave up 7 bases, with 16 bases separating them. CDR1 and CDR2 (germline): SGHVS, FNYEAQ. The CDR3 is CASSSEPGEGGYTF. For the CDR3, the DNA is TGTGCCAGCAGCTCCGAACCAGGGGAAGGTGGCTACACCTTC.

This clonotype was counted between two and nine times. The chain uses TRBV6-2 or TRBV6-3 and TRBJ1-1, with D tentatively TRBD1 (5 bases). Trimming pared 2 bases from V and 4 bases from J, leaving 11 bases between. CDR1 and CDR2 (germline): MNHEY, SVGEGT. The CDR3 contains 14 residues. CDR3: CASSYGGTSTEAFF. CDR3 DNA sequence: TGTGCCAGCAGTTACGGGGGTACGAGCACTGAAGCTTTCTTT.